This T cell receptor (beta chain) was sequenced for a study of regulatory T cells in long-lasting Graves disease. TCR beta libraries were built with iRepertoire HTBI primers and Arm-PCR of CDR3 regions. TCRdb reprocessed the multiplex PCR reads via MiXCR and lists one record per CDR3 protein. The sample includes 300,000 to 400,000 distinct CDR3 sequences, about 18% of them seen just once. Regarding the study as a whole: Fewer public clonotypes were shared by new patients (roughly 970) than by persistent patients (approximately 2,700).

Ten or more counts support this clonotype. The antigen is unknown. Losses at the gene ends were 5 bases for V and 6 bases for J; bases not matched to a gene: 14. The CDR3 extends over 16 amino acids. Germline V CDR1 and CDR2: SEHNR, FQNEAQ (reference sequence). Described time point: newly diagnosed GD, antithyroid drugs for less than 3 months. The TCR library was prepared using RNA isolated from PBMCs. Graves' disease diagnosis followed American Thyroid Association guidelines. The input for sequencing was peripheral blood mononuclear cells (PBMCs), taken at new diagnosis, from a patient treated with antithyroid drugs. The sequence was collected from a female donor with Graves disease. The V and J genes are TRBV7-9 and TRBJ2-3, with 7 positions matching TRBD1. CDR3 DNA sequence: TGTGCCAGCAGCACCCGGACAGGTGACTCGCCCGATACGCAGTATTTT. It yields the protein CASSTRTGDSPDTQYF.